Here is one T cell receptor beta chain with its context. The antigen remains unidentified. This sample stems from a study of Tregs in tolerant kidney transplant recipients. Unstimulated regulatory T cells (CD4+CD25+CD127-), CD4+CD25- non-regulatory cells, CD4 and CD8 cells were FACS-sorted from thawed PBMCs. Study findings and constraints: Tregs expanded with activated donor B cells seemed most donor-specific. Biological reproducibility was not directly addressed in this study.

The CDR3 extends over 15 amino acids. V was cut by 1 base and J by 0 bases, with 13 bases left in between. The germline V gene has CDR1 SQVTM and CDR2 ANQGSEA. TCRdb's table, derived via immunoSEQ multiplex PCR, lists solely in-frame clones and lacks some. The sample records around 50,000 clones, around four fifths being singletons. The chain has TRBV29-1 and TRBJ2-7; weak D call: TRBD2 (5 bases). The sample comprised CD4+ T cells from blood. The sequence was collected from a human donor in good health. CDR3 sequence reads: CSVEADTGSSYEQYF. The CDR3 nucleotides are TGCAGCGTTGAAGCTGACACGGGGAGCTCCTACGAGCAGTACTTC.